The 3 T cell receptor beta chains listed next were all sequenced from one sample in a study of Ad26.COV2.S vaccination and SARS-CoV-2 variants. The sample's treatment: about 20 received Ad26.COV2.S at low or high dose, single or two shots; about 5 received placebo; per-sample allocation not given. Material that was analyzed had been drawn on day 63 after the first vaccine or placebo injection. Profiled with immunoSEQ multiplex PCR; TCRdb holds only in-frame clones, not every one. The sample comprises about 250,000 clones, approximately 88% of which are singletons, and 2.9% rests with the top ten. Sample: peripheral blood, taken in a trial of Ad26.COV2.S vaccine versus placebo. The receptor set was obtained from a person aged 18 to 65 who received the Ad26.COV2.S COVID-19 vaccine or a placebo.

This chain connects TRBV19 to TRBJ2-2, with D perhaps TRBD1 (6 bases). Germline V gene sequence: CDR1 LNHDA, CDR2 SQIVND (reference sequence). V lost 10 bases to trimming and J lost 4 bases, with 19 bases between them. There are 15 residues in the CDR3. CDR3 protein: CATLQGRGSTGELFF. DNA of the CDR3: TGTGCCACCTTGCAGGGCAGGGGAAGCACCGGGGAGCTGTTTTTT.

The gene calls are TRBV6-5 and TRBJ2-1, with 13 bases fitting TRBD2. The CDR3 has 13 residues. Germline-derived CDR1 and CDR2 are MNHEY and SVGAGI. V gave up 10 bases and J gave up 9 bases; unmatched junction bases: 6. CDR3 coding DNA: TGTGCCACCGGACTAGCGGGGGCTTTTGAGCAGTTCTTC. Translating it yields CATGLAGAFEQFF.

In its sample, this clone was seen once. The rearrangement joins TRBV13 to TRBJ2-2, with 9 bases lining up with TRBD2. V lost 3 bases and J lost 8; bases outside the gene matches: 10. Germline CDR1 reads PRHDT; CDR2 reads FYEKMQ (reference sequence). The CDR3 spans 16 residues. CDR3 residues: CASSLGAGGPEGELFF. CDR3 DNA: TGTGCCAGCAGCTTGGGCGCGGGAGGGCCGGAAGGGGAGCTGTTTTTT.